The present T cell receptor beta chain was sequenced within a study of blood T cell repertoires in COVID-19. CDR1 is SGHAT, CDR2 FQNNGV, per germline. Unmatched junction bases numbered 11, after V lost 8 bases and J lost 6 bases. This CDR3 contains 14 residues. This clone was seen once. Method: immunoSEQ multiplex PCR; TCRdb's copy keeps in-frame clones and lacks some. This sample yields just over 90,000 clones, of which around 88% are seen a single time; around 20% belongs to the top ten. Sequenced sample: peripheral blood. The chain combines TRBV11-2 with TRBJ2-7, with 9 nucleotides matching TRBD2. The receptor's source is an elderly woman with acute or convalescent COVID-19. CDR3: CASLPLRGGLEQYF. CDR3 nucleotides: TGTGCCAGCCTCCCCTTGCGGGGGGGCCTCGAGCAGTACTTC.